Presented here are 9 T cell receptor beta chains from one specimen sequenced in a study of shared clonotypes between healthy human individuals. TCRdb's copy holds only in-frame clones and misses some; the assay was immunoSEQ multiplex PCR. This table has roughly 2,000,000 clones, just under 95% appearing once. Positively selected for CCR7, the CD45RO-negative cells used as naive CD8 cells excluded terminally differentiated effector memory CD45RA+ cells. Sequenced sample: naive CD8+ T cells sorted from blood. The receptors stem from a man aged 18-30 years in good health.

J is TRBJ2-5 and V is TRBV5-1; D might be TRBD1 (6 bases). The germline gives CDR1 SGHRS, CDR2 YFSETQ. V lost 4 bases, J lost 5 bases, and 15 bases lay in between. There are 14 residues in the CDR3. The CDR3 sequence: CASSLGASLETQYF. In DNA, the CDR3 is TGCGCCAGCAGCCTGGGGGCTAGCCTGGAGACCCAGTACTTC.

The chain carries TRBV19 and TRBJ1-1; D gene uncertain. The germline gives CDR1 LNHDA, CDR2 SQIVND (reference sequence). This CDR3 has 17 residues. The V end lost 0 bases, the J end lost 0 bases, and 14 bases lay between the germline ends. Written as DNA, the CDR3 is TGTGCCAGTAGTATAGACATCACGACCGTAATGAACACTGAAGCTTTCTTT. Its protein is CASSIDITTVMNTEAFF.

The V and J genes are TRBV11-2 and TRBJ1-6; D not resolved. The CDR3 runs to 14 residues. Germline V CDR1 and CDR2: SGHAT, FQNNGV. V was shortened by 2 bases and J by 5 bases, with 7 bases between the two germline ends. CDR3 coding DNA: TGTGCCAGCAGCTTATATGGGGATAATTCACCCCTCCACTTT. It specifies CASSLYGDNSPLHF.

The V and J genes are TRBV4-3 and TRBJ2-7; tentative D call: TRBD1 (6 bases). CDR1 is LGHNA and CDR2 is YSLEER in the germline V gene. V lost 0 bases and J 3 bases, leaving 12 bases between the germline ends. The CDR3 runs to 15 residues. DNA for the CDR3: TGCGCCAGCAGCCAAGAAAACAGGGTTGACTACGAGCAGTACTTC. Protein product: CASSQENRVDYEQYF.

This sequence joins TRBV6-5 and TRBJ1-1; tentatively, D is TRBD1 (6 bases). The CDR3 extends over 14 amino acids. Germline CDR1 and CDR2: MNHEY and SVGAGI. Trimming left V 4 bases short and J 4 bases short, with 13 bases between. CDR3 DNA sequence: TGTGCCAGCAGTTGGGGGGGCGGGGGCACTGAAGCTTTCTTT. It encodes CASSWGGGGTEAFF.

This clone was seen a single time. The CDR3, as DNA: TGCGCCAGCAGCCAAGATATAGGGTACCAAGAGACCCAGTACTTC. Its translation is CASSQDIGYQETQYF. This sequence joins TRBV4-3 and TRBJ2-5; D ambiguous. Trimming removed 0 bases from V and 0 bases from J, with 8 bases in between. Germline V CDR1 and CDR2: LGHNA, YSLEER. The CDR3 extends over 15 amino acids.

The CDR3 DNA follows: TGTGCCAGCAGTACGGGACAGGGGGCAATCTATGGCTACACCTTC. Its translation: CASSTGQGAIYGYTF. The chain couples TRBV27 to TRBJ1-2; 12 bases match TRBD1. The germline gives CDR1 MNHEY, CDR2 SMNVEV (reference sequence). The CDR3 is 15 amino acids. V lost 5 bases to trimming and J lost 4 bases; unmatched junction nucleotides: 5.

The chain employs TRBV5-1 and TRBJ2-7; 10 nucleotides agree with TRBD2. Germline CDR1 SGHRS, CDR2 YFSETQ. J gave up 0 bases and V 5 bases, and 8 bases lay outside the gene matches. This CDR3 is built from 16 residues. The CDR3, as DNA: TGCGCCAGCAGTCCAGGACTAGCGGAGGCCTCCTACGAGCAGTACTTC. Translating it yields CASSPGLAEASYEQYF.

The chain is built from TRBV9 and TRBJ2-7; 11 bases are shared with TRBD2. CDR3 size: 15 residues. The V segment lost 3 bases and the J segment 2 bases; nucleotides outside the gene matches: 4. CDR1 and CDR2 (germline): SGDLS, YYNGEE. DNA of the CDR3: TGTGCCAGCAGCGGTGGACTAGCGGGTGCCTACGAGCAGTACTTC. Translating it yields CASSGGLAGAYEQYF.